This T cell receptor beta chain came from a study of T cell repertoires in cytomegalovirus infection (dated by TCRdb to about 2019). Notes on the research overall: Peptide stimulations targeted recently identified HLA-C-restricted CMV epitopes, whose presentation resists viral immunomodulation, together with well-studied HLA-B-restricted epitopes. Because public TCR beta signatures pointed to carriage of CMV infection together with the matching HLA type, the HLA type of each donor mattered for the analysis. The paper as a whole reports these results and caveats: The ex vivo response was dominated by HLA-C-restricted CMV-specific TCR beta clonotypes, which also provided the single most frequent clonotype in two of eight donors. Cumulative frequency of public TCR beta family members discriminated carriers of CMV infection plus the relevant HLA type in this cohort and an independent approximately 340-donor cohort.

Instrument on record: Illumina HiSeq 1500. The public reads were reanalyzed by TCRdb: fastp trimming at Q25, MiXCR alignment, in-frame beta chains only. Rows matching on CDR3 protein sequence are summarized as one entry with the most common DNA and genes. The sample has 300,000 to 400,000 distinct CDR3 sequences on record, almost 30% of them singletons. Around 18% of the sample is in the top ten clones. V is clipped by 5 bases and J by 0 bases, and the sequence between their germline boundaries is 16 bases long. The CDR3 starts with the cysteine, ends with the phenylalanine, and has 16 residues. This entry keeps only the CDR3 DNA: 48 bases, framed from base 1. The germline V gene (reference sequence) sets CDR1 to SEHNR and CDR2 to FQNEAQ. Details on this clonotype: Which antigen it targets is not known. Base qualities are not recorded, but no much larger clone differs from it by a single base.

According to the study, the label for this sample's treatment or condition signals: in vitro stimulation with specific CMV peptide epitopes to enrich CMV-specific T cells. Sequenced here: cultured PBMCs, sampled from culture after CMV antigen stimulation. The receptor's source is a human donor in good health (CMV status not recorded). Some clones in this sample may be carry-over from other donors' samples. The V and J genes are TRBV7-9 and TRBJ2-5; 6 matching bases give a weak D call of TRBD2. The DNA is TGTGCCAGCAGCCATTCGGAGGCGGGGTACCAAGAGACCCAGTACTTC. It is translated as CASSHSEAGYQETQYF.